This T cell receptor (beta chain) appears in the sequencing data of a study of metastatic and nonmetastatic thyroid tumors. Overall study context: Blood and tumor or nodule tissue repertoires from malignant and benign thyroid patients were compared.

Note on this clone: Its antigen remains unknown.

No patient received treatment before thyroid surgery. General study findings and limits: Reportedly, malignant thyroid tumors had significantly higher TCR beta diversity than benign nodules, in blood and tumor.

How the authors handled the data: Clinicopathological groups supplied CDR3 differences that were used to build a distant-metastasis classifier for papillary thyroid cancer. TCRdb re-analyzed the PCR reads using MiXCR. TCRdb's processing, not the authors' own work, is the source of the V and J calls. This sample yields about 26,000 clones, of which around 24% are seen a single time; more than 5% belongs to the top ten. CDR3 size: 17 residues. CDR1 SGHNT and CDR2 YYREEE come from the germline V gene (reference sequence). This TCR derives from a female donor with papillary thyroid cancer or a benign thyroid nodule (not recorded which). Some clones in this sample may be carry-over from other donors' samples. Specimen: blood. The chain uses TRBV5-4 and TRBJ2-3; D ambiguous. CDR3 bases: TGTGGGAGCAGCTACTCCGGACGGCAAATTCGCACAGATACGCAGTATTTT. This encodes CGSSYSGRQIRTDTQYF.